The rows below give T cell receptor beta chains drawn from one sample of a study of blood T cell repertoires in COVID-19. The assay was immunoSEQ multiplex PCR, and TCRdb's table has in-frame clones only and misses some. Of some 75,000 clones listed, 75% to 90% are singletons. The specimen was peripheral blood. These receptors originate from a man at least 80 years old with COVID-19, enrolled during active disease. Each CDR3 is given with its conserved first and last residue. D genes are given only for firm matches. The size entry is marked missing in some rows and otherwise reads once, few, many or a size class.

D: -; J: TRBJ1-1; size: -; V: TRBV5-6; CDR3: CASRALGVGGTEAFF; DNA: TGTGCCAGCAGGGCCCTGGGGGTCGGGGGAACTGAAGCTTTCTTT
D: -; J: TRBJ2-1; size: -; V: TRBV9; CDR3: CASSPRGSKFYNEQFF; DNA: TGTGCCAGCAGCCCACGAGGATCTAAGTTTTACAATGAGCAGTTCTTC
D: TRBD1; J: TRBJ1-2; size: -; V: TRBV15; CDR3: CATSRDRDRVRGYTF; DNA: TGTGCCACCAGCAGAGATCGGGACAGGGTTAGAGGCTACACCTTC
D: -; J: TRBJ2-2; size: -; V: TRBV3-1/TRBV3-2; CDR3: CASSQVLRGAAGELFF; DNA: TGTGCCAGCAGCCAGGTTCTCCGGGGGGCGGCCGGGGAGCTGTTTTTT
D: TRBD1; J: TRBJ2-7; size: once; V: TRBV6-5; CDR3: CASSYSNRGTYEQYF; DNA: TGTGCCAGCAGTTACTCGAACAGGGGGACCTACGAGCAGTACTTC
D: -; J: TRBJ2-3; size: -; V: TRBV5-4; CDR3: CASSLEGLPTDTQYF; DNA: TGTGCCAGCAGCTTGGAAGGACTACCCACAGATACGCAGTATTTT
D: TRBD2; J: TRBJ2-5; size: -; V: TRBV19; CDR3: CASSIRASGAQETQYF; DNA: TGTGCCAGTAGTATAAGGGCTAGCGGGGCCCAAGAGACCCAGTACTTC
D: TRBD1; J: TRBJ1-1; size: -; V: TRBV7-9; CDR3: CASSRTGKVTEAFF; DNA: TGTGCCAGCAGCCGGACAGGGAAAGTTACTGAAGCTTTCTTT
D: -; J: TRBJ2-2; size: few; V: TRBV6-4; CDR3: CASSPGDTGELFF; DNA: TGTGCCAGCAGTCCAGGGGACACCGGGGAGCTGTTTTTT
D: -; J: TRBJ2-7; size: -; V: TRBV7-9; CDR3: CASSLSPGGLREQYF; DNA: TGTGCCAGCAGCTTATCCCCCGGGGGGCTTCGCGAGCAGTACTTC
D: TRBD1; J: TRBJ1-2; size: -; V: TRBV4-3; CDR3: CASSQDAGQGFYGYTF; DNA: TGCGCCAGCAGCCAAGATGCGGGACAGGGGTTCTATGGCTACACCTTC
D: -; J: TRBJ1-1; size: -; V: TRBV6-5; CDR3: CASIGVTGDAEAFF; DNA: TGTGCCAGCATAGGAGTAACGGGGGACGCTGAAGCTTTCTTT